This T cell receptor beta chain derives from a study of blood T cell repertoires in COVID-19. Losses at the gene ends were 6 bases for V and 2 bases for J; bases not matched to a gene: 7. Germline loops: CDR1 MNHEY, CDR2 SVGAGI. CDR3 length: 15 residues. How the authors handled the data: From reference gene primer amplification, estimates of nucleated cell counts were derived. Sequenced by immunoSEQ multiplex PCR; TCRdb stores in-frame clones only, minus some. V, J and clone size derive from that table, while D and trimming were established from the DNA sequence. The sample records around 260,000 clones, roughly 90% being singletons.

This chain uses TRBV6-5 with TRBJ1-3, with TRBD1 matching 7 bases. The specimen was peripheral blood. This TCR was recovered from a human donor in a cohort sampled during active COVID-19. CDR3 sequence (DNA): TGTGCCAGCAGACAAGCGACAGGGACTGGAAACACCATATATTTT. This sequence encodes CASRQATGTGNTIYF.